This T cell receptor beta chain was sequenced for a study of blood T cell repertoires in COVID-19. In the study overall: Whether acute or convalescent, the COVID-19 samples came from the United States, Italy and Spain. T cells, B-cell-depleted T cells, or PBMCs provided the cDNA or gDNA that served as material.

The CDR3 sequence is 14 residues long. CDR1 SGHKS and CDR2 YYEKEE come from the germline V gene (reference sequence). The V end was cut by 1 base, the J end by 7 bases, with 12 bases between. Per the authors' pipeline: Cell counts per sample came from amplifying reference gene primers. Data came from immunoSEQ multiplex PCR; TCRdb stores just in-frame clones and leaves some out. The V and J calls and clone size were taken over from that table, and D and trimming were inferred from the DNA. Among 150,000 to 200,000 clones listed, about 87% were seen once. The rearrangement uses TRBV5-5 and TRBJ1-3; perhaps TRBD1 as D (5 bases). The specimen was peripheral blood. This clonotype originated in a woman in her forties or fifties with acute or convalescent COVID-19. The CDR3 loop is CASSLWGRGNTIYF. The CDR3 DNA follows: TGTGCCAGCAGCTTGTGGGGTCGGGGGAACACCATATATTTT.